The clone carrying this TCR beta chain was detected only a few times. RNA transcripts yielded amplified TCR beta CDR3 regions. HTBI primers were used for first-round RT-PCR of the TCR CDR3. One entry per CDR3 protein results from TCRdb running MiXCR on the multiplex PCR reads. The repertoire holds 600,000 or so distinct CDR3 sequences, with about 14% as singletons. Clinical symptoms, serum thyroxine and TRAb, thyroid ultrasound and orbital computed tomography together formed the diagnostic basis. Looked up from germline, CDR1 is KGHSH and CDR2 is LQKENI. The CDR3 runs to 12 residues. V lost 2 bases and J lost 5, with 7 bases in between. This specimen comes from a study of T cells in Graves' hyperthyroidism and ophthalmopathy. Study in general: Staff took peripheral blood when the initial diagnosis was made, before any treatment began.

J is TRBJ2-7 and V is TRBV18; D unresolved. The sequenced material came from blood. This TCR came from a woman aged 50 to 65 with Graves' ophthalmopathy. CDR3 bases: TGTGCCAGCTCACCATCGTACGACGAGCAGTACTTC. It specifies CASSPSYDEQYF.